The 14 T cell receptor beta chains below were found in one sample sequenced in a study of post-analysis software for immune sequencing data. General study results and limits: Elevated frequency relative to controls characterized several TRBV segments in patients, TRBV5-6, TRBV5-1 and TRBV20-1 among them.

These receptors' targets are unknown. Every TCR beta cDNA library bore unique molecular identifiers. TCRdb analysed the PCR reads with MiXCR anew, one entry per CDR3 protein. In the table there are some 700,000 distinct CDR3 sequences, approximately 60% of which are singletons. Sequencing input: blood. These receptors were taken from a girl under 10 years old with multiple sclerosis.

The rearrangement uses TRBV20-1 and TRBJ2-5; D ambiguous. Looked up from germline, CDR1 is DFQATT and CDR2 is SNEGSKA (reference sequence). This CDR3 has 15 residues. V was clipped by 6 bases and J by 1 base, with 18 bases between them. The CDR3 region is CSASSALRIQETQYF. CDR3 DNA: TGCAGTGCCAGCTCAGCCCTGCGGATCCAAGAGACCCAGTACTTC.

This clonotype came up a few times. This rearrangement joins TRBV24-1 to TRBJ2-3, with TRBD2 matching over 9 bases. The CDR3 is 17 residues long. V shed 3 bases and J 0 bases; nucleotides not matched to a gene: 6. CDR1 is KGHDR and CDR2 is SFDVKD in the germline V gene. The CDR3: CATSDQKRGDSTDTQYF. CDR3 in DNA: TGTGCCACCAGTGATCAGAAGCGGGGGGATAGCACAGATACGCAGTATTTT.

The rearrangement joins TRBV24-1 to TRBJ2-1; perhaps TRBD1 as D (5 bases). Trimming cost V 3 bases and J 8 bases, with 22 bases left between them. The CDR3 consists of 17 residues. CDR1 and CDR2 (germline): KGHDR, SFDVKD. In DNA, the CDR3 is TGTGCCACCAGTGATACGAGCAGGGAAGTCCGGGCGGATGAGCAGTTCTTC. Translating gives CATSDTSREVRADEQFF.

V and J are TRBV4-1 and TRBJ1-4; D is uncertain. Per germline, CDR1 MGHRA and CDR2 YSYEKL. Trimming cost V 3 bases and J 8 bases, with 16 bases left between them. This CDR3 contains 15 residues. The CDR3 nucleotides read TGCGCCAGCAGCCAGCTGACCCCGACGGGGGAAAAACTGTTTTTT. Residues: CASSQLTPTGEKLFF.

The chain recombines TRBV7-9 with TRBJ1-1; maybe TRBD1 (6 bases). Germline-derived CDR1 and CDR2 are SEHNR and FQNEAQ (reference sequence). The V gene lost 6 bases and the J gene lost 1 base, with 12 bases spanning the gap. The length of the CDR3 is 14 residues. CDR3 protein: CASRTGTSNTEAFF. DNA for the CDR3: TGTGCCAGCAGAACCGGGACATCGAACACTGAAGCTTTCTTT.

The V call is TRBV20-1, the J call TRBJ2-7, with a possible D match to TRBD2 (5 bases). V was cut by 0 bases and J by 10 bases, with 10 bases left in between. Germline CDR1 is DFQATT and CDR2 is SNEGSKA (reference sequence). The CDR3 extends over 11 amino acids. CDR3 sequence reads: CSARDQLDQYF. CDR3 DNA: TGCAGTGCTAGAGACCAACTAGATCAGTACTTC.

The gene calls are TRBV4-1 and TRBJ2-1; no definite D call. Germline CDR1 reads MGHRA; CDR2 reads YSYEKL. Trimming shortened V by 1 base and J by 4 bases, and 17 bases separated the two germline ends. The CDR3 totals 17 residues. CDR3: CASSQVPDQPSYNEQFF. CDR3 bases: TGCGCCAGCAGCCAAGTCCCTGACCAACCATCTTACAATGAGCAGTTCTTC.

The chain combines TRBV10-2 with TRBJ2-5, with 9 bases fitting TRBD1. The tail of the sequence fits TRBJ2-7 better, so the J call may be wrong. The CDR3 is made up of 13 amino acids. CDR1 WSHSY and CDR2 SAAADI come from the germline V gene. The CDR3 nucleotides read TGCGCCAGCAATCCCACAGGGGGCAACGAGCAGTACTTC. It encodes CASNPTGGNEQYF.

This clonotype was observed many times. The chain has TRBV20-1 and TRBJ2-5; TRBD2 aligns across 7 bases. CDR1 is DFQATT, CDR2 SNEGSKA, per germline (reference sequence). The CDR3 has 13 amino acids. After removal of 1 base from V and 5 bases from J, the junction contained 4 bases not matched to a gene. DNA of the CDR3: TGCAGTGCTAGAGTGGGGGGGAGGGAGACCCAGTACTTC. Protein sequence: CSARVGGRETQYF.

The chain uses TRBV11-2 and TRBJ2-3; 9 nucleotides match TRBD2. The V segment lost 5 bases and the J segment 5 bases; nucleotides outside the gene matches: 14. This CDR3 is 17 amino acids long. The germline V gene has CDR1 SGHAT and CDR2 FQNNGV. CDR3 sequence (DNA): TGTGCCAGCAGCCCCGGGACTAGCCTAGGGTGGGGAGATACGCAGTATTTT. Amino acids: CASSPGTSLGWGDTQYF.

There are many counts of this clonotype. The chain employs TRBV9 and TRBJ2-7; TRBD1 matches 7 bases. Germline values: CDR1 SGDLS, CDR2 YYNGEE. The CDR3 loop spans 13 amino acids. V lost 3 bases to trimming and J lost 1 base; unmatched junction nucleotides: 1. CDR3 residues: CASSGQGSYEQYF. The CDR3 bases are TGTGCCAGCAGCGGACAGGGTTCCTACGAGCAGTACTTC.

The rearrangement joins TRBV4-1 to TRBJ2-1; D perhaps matches TRBD1 (5 bases). Trimming stripped 3 bases from V and 4 bases from J, with 22 bases between. This CDR3 contains 18 residues. CDR1 MGHRA and CDR2 YSYEKL come from the germline V gene. The CDR3 region has the DNA TGCGCCAGCAGCCACGGTGATTCGGACACAATAAGATACAATGAGCAGTTCTTC. Its translation: CASSHGDSDTIRYNEQFF.

This chain links TRBV11-3 with TRBJ2-5, with D possibly matching TRBD2 (7 bases). This CDR3 is built from 16 residues. Germline assignment: CDR1 SGHNT and CDR2 YENEEA. The germline V and J ends were trimmed by 8 bases and 1 base, with 20 bases remaining between them. CDR3 sequence reads: CASEKGDGGSQETQYF. CDR3 bases: TGTGCCAGCGAGAAGGGGGACGGGGGGAGCCAAGAGACCCAGTACTTC.

This clonotype was counted a few times. The rearrangement links TRBV5-1 to TRBJ2-1; 7 nucleotides agree with TRBD2. CDR3 size: 17 residues. V gave up 0 bases and J gave up 1 base; unmatched junction bases: 7. Germline CDR1 and CDR2: SGHRS and YFSETQ. CDR3 loop: CASSLGTPGRSYNEQFF. The CDR3 region has the DNA TGCGCCAGCAGCTTGGGTACCCCCGGGAGGTCCTACAATGAGCAGTTCTTC.